Following are 24 T cell receptor beta chains from one sample sequenced in a study of OX40 agonist ivuxolimab in advanced cancers. Libraries came from the immunoSEQ multiplex PCR assay. TCRdb's version of the immuneACCESS table is confined to in-frame rearrangements and falls short of the full clone set. An unresolved V gene accounts for under half of the shortfall where checked; the remainder is of unknown origin. Across this sample there are about 94,000 clones, with around nine tenths seen only once. About 0.89% of the sample lies in the top ten. The sequenced sample was CD4+ or CD8+ T cells sorted from blood, obtained in a trial of the OX40 agonist ivuxolimab. The receptors were gathered from an adult with an advanced solid tumor such as melanoma, head and neck, liver or kidney cancer.

This clone was found a few times. V is TRBV7-9 and J is TRBJ1-4; no firm D call. Trimming removed 5 bases from V and 13 bases from J, with 14 bases in between. This CDR3 contains 12 residues. CDR1 is SEHNR and CDR2 is FQNEAQ in the germline V gene (reference sequence). The CDR3 loop reads CASSPDSEGLFF. The CDR3 nucleotides are TGTGCCAGCAGCCCTGACTCCGAAGGACTGTTTTTT.

The sample holds one count of this clone. The chain couples TRBV19 to TRBJ2-1; D not certain. Deletions cut 1 base from V and 2 bases from J, with 9 bases between. The CDR3 has 15 residues. Germline V gene lookup returns CDR1 LNHDA and CDR2 SQIVND (reference sequence). The CDR3: CASSIGLPTYNEQFF. In DNA form, the CDR3 reads TGTGCCAGTAGTATAGGGCTGCCCACCTACAATGAGCAGTTCTTC.

The gene calls are TRBV11-2 and TRBJ2-6; D is ambiguous. The CDR3 spans 18 residues. Germline CDR1 is SGHAT and CDR2 is FQNNGV. With 2 bases removed from V and 0 bases from J, the gap between germline ends came to 14 bases. The CDR3 nucleotides read TGTGCCAGCAGCTTATTTCCCCATTCGGGCTCTGGGGCCAACGTCCTGACTTTC. Its protein product is CASSLFPHSGSGANVLTF.

V gene TRBV11-2 combines with J gene TRBJ2-7, with 7 bases lining up with TRBD2. The CDR3 is 15 residues long. V lost 1 base and J lost 1; bases outside the gene matches: 4. Germline V gives CDR1 SGHAT, CDR2 FQNNGV. The CDR3 sequence is CASSLGAGASYEQYF. DNA of the CDR3: TGTGCCAGCAGCTTAGGTGCGGGAGCTTCCTACGAGCAGTACTTC.

This sequence joins TRBV6-5 and TRBJ2-7; D unclear. This CDR3 has 15 residues. V was shortened by 5 bases and J by 0 bases, with 14 bases between the two germline ends. The germline CDR1 and CDR2 sequences are MNHEY and SVGAGI. The CDR3 DNA follows: TGTGCCAGCAGTCCCCCCCGCGGAGTCTCCTACGAGCAGTACTTC. Its protein is CASSPPRGVSYEQYF.

V and J are TRBV11-1 and TRBJ1-2, with 7 bases that match TRBD1. CDR3 size: 14 residues. In germline, CDR1 is SGHAT, CDR2 FQDESV (reference sequence). V dropped 4 bases and J dropped 8; count of bases not matched to a gene: 10. CDR3 region: CASSSRGGGEGYTF. The CDR3 nucleotides read TGTGCCAGCAGCTCTCGGGGAGGGGGCGAAGGCTACACCTTC.

V is TRBV7-8 and J is TRBJ2-7, with unresolved D. The CDR3 has 11 residues. Germline loops: CDR1 SGHVS, CDR2 FQNEAQ. V was cut by 5 bases and J by 4 bases, with 6 bases left in between. CDR3 residues: CASSARYEQYF. The CDR3 DNA sequence: TGTGCCAGCAGCGCTCGATACGAGCAGTACTTC.

This sequence joins TRBV28 and TRBJ1-2; the D gene is possibly TRBD1 (6 bases). Germline V lookup: CDR1 MDHEN, CDR2 SYDVKM. Between the trimmed V and J ends, which lost 7 bases and 5 bases, there was a span of 17 bases. The CDR3 contains 14 residues. This CDR3 reads CASTITGGAYGYTF. The CDR3 DNA reads as TGTGCCAGCACCATAACGGGGGGCGCGTATGGCTACACCTTC.

The rearrangement joins TRBV28 to TRBJ2-7, with D perhaps assigned TRBD1 or TRBD2 (5 bases each). The CDR3 is 13 residues long. The V gene lost 5 bases and the J gene lost 5 bases, with 13 bases spanning the gap. Germline CDR1 MDHEN, CDR2 SYDVKM. The CDR3 region has the DNA TGTGCCAGCAGTGAACCGGGGCCGGACGAGCAGTACTTC. Translation gives CASSEPGPDEQYF.

The chain is built from TRBV28 and TRBJ1-5; 10 bases fit TRBD1. The CDR3 sequence is 17 residues long. Germline CDR1 reads MDHEN; CDR2 reads SYDVKM. Trimming removed 7 bases from V and 1 base from J; junction bases left unmatched: 10. This CDR3 reads CASILRGQGWSNQPQHF. DNA for the CDR3: TGTGCCAGCATCCTAAGGGGACAGGGGTGGAGCAATCAGCCCCAGCATTTT.

V gene TRBV12-5 combines with J gene TRBJ1-5, with TRBD1 identical over 10 bases. CDR1 is LGHNT, CDR2 FRNRAP, per germline. This CDR3 comprises 17 residues. J gave up 1 base and V 1 base, and 4 bases lay outside the gene matches. CDR3 loop: CASGLARGQGSNQPQHF. The CDR3 nucleotides are TGTGCTAGTGGTTTGGCACGGGGACAGGGGAGCAATCAGCCCCAGCATTTT. Using reference TRBV12-5 and TRBJ1-5 for the parts outside the CDR3, the full variable domain is DARVTQTPRHKVTEMGQEVTMRCQPILGHNTVFWYRQTMMQGLELLAYFRNRAPLDDSGMPKDRFSAEMPDATLATLKIQPSEPRDSAVYFCASGLARGQGSNQPQHFGDGTRLSIL.

The rearrangement links TRBV27 to TRBJ1-2; 7 positions match TRBD1. Germline CDR1 MNHEY, CDR2 SMNVEV (reference sequence). The ends lost 5 bases at V and 4 bases at J; junction bases unmatched: 7. This CDR3 comprises 14 residues. This CDR3 is CASSTGTEVYGYTF. DNA of the CDR3: TGTGCCAGCAGTACCGGGACAGAAGTCTATGGCTACACCTTC.

The chain links TRBV7-8 to TRBJ2-1; 7 nucleotides align to TRBD2. This CDR3 is 15 amino acids long. After removal of 8 bases from V and 2 bases from J, the junction contained 9 bases not matched to a gene. CDR1 and CDR2 from the germline V gene are SGHVS and FQNEAQ. The CDR3 coding sequence is TGTGCCAGCTCGGTGGGCCGGGAGGCCTACAATGAGCAGTTCTTC. Protein: CASSVGREAYNEQFF.

The rearrangement joins TRBV30 to TRBJ2-5; the D is unclear. The last part of the DNA fits TRBJ2-7 better; the J call may be wrong. CDR3 length equals 11 residues. Per the germline V gene, CDR1 is GTSNPN and CDR2 is SVGIG (reference sequence). The chain's CDR3 is CAWKDIYEQYF. CDR3 in DNA: TGTGCCTGGAAAGATATTTACGAGCAGTACTTC.

This clone was recorded once. The chain couples TRBV6-6 to TRBJ1-2; D is undetermined. The germline CDR1 and CDR2 sequences are MNHNY and SVGAGI (reference sequence). The length of the CDR3 is 10 residues. Trimming took off 6 bases at V and 8 bases at J, with 7 bases between the two ends. The CDR3 bases are TGTGCCAGCAGGGCGACGGGCTACACCTTC. This gives the protein CASRATGYTF.

The V call is TRBV4-3, the J call TRBJ2-3; D may correspond to TRBD1 or TRBD2 (6 bases each). Trimming stripped 1 base from V and 1 base from J, with 15 bases between. Germline assignment: CDR1 LGHNA and CDR2 YSLEER. This CDR3 spans 17 amino acids. The CDR3 bases are TGCGCCAGCAGCCAAGGAGGGGGAAGGGAGGGCACAGATACGCAGTATTTT. Protein: CASSQGGGREGTDTQYF.

This chain uses TRBV9 with TRBJ1-6; D gene uncertain. This CDR3 contains 13 residues. Germline lookup yields CDR1 SGDLS and CDR2 YYNGEE. V was pared by 0 bases and J by 6 bases, with 4 bases between. The CDR3 reads CASSVGGNSPLHF. In DNA form, the CDR3 reads TGTGCCAGCAGCGTAGGCGGTAATTCACCCCTCCACTTT.

The table lists this clone with a few counts. This chain connects TRBV9 to TRBJ1-3; TRBD1 aligns across 7 bases. The CDR3 runs to 14 residues. The trim removed 2 bases at V and 6 bases at J, leaving 5 bases unmatched. CDR1 is SGDLS, CDR2 YYNGEE, per germline. In DNA, the CDR3 is TGTGCCAGCAGCGTCGGACAGGTAGAAAACACCATATATTTT. Its translation is CASSVGQVENTIYF.

CDR3 in amino acids: CASSLPSRLNEQFF. In nucleotides, the CDR3 is TGTGCCAGCAGCTTACCTTCCCGCCTGAATGAGCAGTTCTTC. J is TRBJ2-1 and V is TRBV7-8; D is unresolved. Per the germline V gene, CDR1 is SGHVS and CDR2 is FQNEAQ. Trimming removed 2 bases from V and 7 bases from J, with 12 bases in between. This CDR3 has 14 residues. Using reference TRBV7-8 and TRBJ2-1 for the parts outside the CDR3, the full variable domain is GAGVSQSPRYKVAKRGQDVALRCDPISGHVSLFWYQQALGQGPEFLTYFQNEAQLDKSGLPSDRFFAERPEGSVSTLKIQRTQQEDSAVYLCASSLPSRLNEQFFGPGTRLTVL.

The rearrangement joins TRBV7-9 to TRBJ2-3; 10 bases are a match to TRBD1. The length of the CDR3 is 19 residues. Germline CDR1 is SEHNR and CDR2 is FQNEAQ (reference sequence). V lost 3 bases to trimming and J lost 1 base; unmatched junction nucleotides: 13. The CDR3 nucleotides read TGTGCCAGCAGCTTGCCGCTATCCTTAGGGACAGGGGGCACAGATACGCAGTATTTT. Translating gives CASSLPLSLGTGGTDTQYF. The full variable domain, with the rest looked up from reference TRBV7-9 and TRBJ2-3, is DTGVSQNPRHKITKRGQNVTFRCDPISEHNRLYWYRQTLGQGPEFLTYFQNEAQLEKSRLLSDRFSAERPKGSFSTLEIQRTEQGDSAMYLCASSLPLSLGTGGTDTQYFGPGTRLTVL.

This clone was recorded only once. The gene calls are TRBV4-3 and TRBJ2-2; no clear D gene. Per germline, CDR1 LGHNA and CDR2 YSLEER. Trimming shortened V by 0 bases and J by 2 bases, and 13 bases separated the two germline ends. The CDR3 consists of 17 residues. The CDR3 spells CASSQERWLVNTGELFF. As DNA, the CDR3 is TGCGCCAGCAGCCAAGAACGGTGGCTAGTAAACACCGGGGAGCTGTTTTTT.

V is TRBV29-1 and J is TRBJ1-2; D not resolved. The CDR3 consists of 13 residues. In germline, CDR1 is SQVTM, CDR2 ANQGSEA. V gave up 0 bases and J gave up 7 bases, with 12 bases separating them. The CDR3 DNA reads as TGCAGCGTTGAAGAAATAGGGTTAGGTGGCTACACCTTC. Translating gives CSVEEIGLGGYTF.

The CDR3 loop is CASSPDRAGNTIYF. CDR3 nucleotides: TGTGCCAGCAGCCCCGACAGGGCTGGAAACACCATATATTTT. The chain recombines TRBV7-3 with TRBJ1-3, with TRBD1 identical over 7 bases. Germline V gene lookup returns CDR1 SGHTA and CDR2 FQGTGA. This CDR3 is 14 amino acids long. V lost 5 bases, J lost 2 bases, and 3 bases stayed unmatched.

This chain connects TRBV19 to TRBJ2-1, with 13 bases aligning to TRBD2. Germline assignment: CDR1 LNHDA and CDR2 SQIVND (reference sequence). With V trimmed by 7 bases and J by 7 bases, 7 bases remained unmatched. The CDR3 extends over 15 amino acids. In DNA form, the CDR3 reads TGTGCCAGTACCCTGGGACTAGCGGGGCATAATGAGCAGTTCTTC. Residues: CASTLGLAGHNEQFF.